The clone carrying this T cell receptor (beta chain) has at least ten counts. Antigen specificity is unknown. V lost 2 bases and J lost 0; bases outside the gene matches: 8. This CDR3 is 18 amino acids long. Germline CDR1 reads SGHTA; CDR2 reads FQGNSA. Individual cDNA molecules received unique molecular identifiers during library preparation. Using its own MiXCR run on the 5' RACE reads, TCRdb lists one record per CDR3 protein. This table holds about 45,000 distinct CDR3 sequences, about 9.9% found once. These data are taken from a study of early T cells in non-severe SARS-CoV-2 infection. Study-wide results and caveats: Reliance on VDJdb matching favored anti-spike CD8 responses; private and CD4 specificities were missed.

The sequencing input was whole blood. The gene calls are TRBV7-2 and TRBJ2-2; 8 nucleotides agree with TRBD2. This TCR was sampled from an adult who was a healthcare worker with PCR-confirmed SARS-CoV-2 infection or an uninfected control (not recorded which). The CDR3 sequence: CASSLNQPSGSNTGELFF. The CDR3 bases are TGTGCCAGCAGCTTAAATCAACCTAGCGGGTCGAACACCGGGGAGCTGTTTTTT.